The 13 T cell receptor beta chains reported below all come from one sample, sequenced in a study of blood T cell repertoires in COVID-19. Generated by immunoSEQ multiplex PCR, the TCRdb table keeps only in-frame clones and is missing some. This repertoire shows roughly 320,000 clones, around 92% found once; its top ten account for about 1.7%. Input material: peripheral blood. Receptor source: a woman younger than 45 with COVID-19, enrolled during active disease.

The V call is TRBV4-1, the J call TRBJ2-7, with 9 bases lining up with TRBD1. Per the germline V gene, CDR1 is MGHRA and CDR2 is YSYEKL. V shed 3 bases, J shed 0 bases, and the junction held 3 bases outside the gene matches. The CDR3 contains 15 residues. The CDR3, as DNA: TGCGCCAGCAGCCAGACAGGGGGTTCCTCCTACGAGCAGTACTTC. It specifies CASSQTGGSSYEQYF.

This clone occurred a few times. This CDR3 is CASSAGQGPYEQYF. The CDR3 bases are TGTGCCAGCAGCGCCGGACAGGGCCCCTACGAGCAGTACTTC. V and J are TRBV9 and TRBJ2-7, with 8 bases aligning to TRBD1. The CDR3 has 14 residues. V shed 3 bases and J 2 bases; nucleotides not matched to a gene: 4. Germline V gives CDR1 SGDLS, CDR2 YYNGEE.

The chain couples TRBV6-2 or TRBV6-3 to TRBJ1-2; no definite D call. This CDR3 is 12 amino acids long. Deletions cut 2 bases from V and 8 bases from J, with 9 bases between. Germline CDR1 and CDR2: MNHEY and SVGEGT. CDR3: CASSYPVLGYTF. The CDR3 nucleotides are TGTGCCAGCAGTTACCCGGTCCTAGGCTACACCTTC.

The CDR3: CASSETRSTDTQYF. The CDR3 nucleotides read TGTGCCAGCAGCGAGACTAGGAGCACAGATACGCAGTATTTT. The J gene is TRBJ2-3, the V gene TRBV2, with D tentatively TRBD2 (6 bases). V was cut by 6 bases and J by 0 bases, with 10 bases left in between. The CDR3 is made up of 14 amino acids. Germline V gene sequence: CDR1 SNHLY, CDR2 FYNNEI.

This sequence joins TRBV5-5 and TRBJ1-1; TRBD1 matches at 9 bases. The V gene end was trimmed by 4 bases and the J gene end by 3 bases; junction bases not matched to a gene: 13. This CDR3 is 17 amino acids long. CDR1 and CDR2 (germline): SGHKS, YYEKEE (reference sequence). CDR3 amino acids: CASSPRWPGQGYTEAFF. The CDR3 DNA sequence: TGTGCCAGCAGCCCCCGGTGGCCGGGACAGGGTTACACTGAAGCTTTCTTT.

This rearrangement joins TRBV5-6 to TRBJ1-5; no firm D call. With 5 bases removed from V and 4 bases from J, the gap between germline ends came to 7 bases. The length of the CDR3 is 12 residues. Germline values: CDR1 SGHDT, CDR2 YYEEEE. This chain's CDR3 is CASSSVNQPQHF. The CDR3 DNA reads as TGTGCCAGCAGTTCCGTTAATCAGCCCCAGCATTTT.

The chain has TRBV5-1 and TRBJ2-3; 11 positions match TRBD2. Germline values: CDR1 SGHRS, CDR2 YFSETQ. The CDR3 contains 18 residues. J was trimmed by 6 bases and V by 3 bases; bases with no gene match: 15. CDR3: CASSSYRQTSGEQDTQYF. The CDR3 nucleotides are TGCGCCAGCAGCTCTTACCGCCAGACTAGCGGGGAGCAGGATACGCAGTATTTT.

The chain employs TRBV12-5 and TRBJ1-4, with D possibly being TRBD1 (6 bases). Germline V CDR1 and CDR2: LGHNT, FRNRAP. This CDR3 comprises 14 residues. V was clipped by 6 bases and J by 0 bases, with 8 bases between them. This CDR3 is CASGQGPTNEKLFF. The DNA for the CDR3 is TGTGCTAGTGGACAGGGTCCAACTAATGAAAAACTGTTTTTT.

The V and J genes are TRBV9 and TRBJ1-5; 8 bases map to TRBD1. With V trimmed by 1 base and J by 2 bases, 11 bases remained unmatched. The CDR3 spans 18 residues. CDR1 is SGDLS and CDR2 is YYNGEE in the germline V gene. The DNA for the CDR3 is TGTGCCAGCAGCGTACTTAAAAAGACAGGGGTTGGCAATCAGCCCCAGCATTTT. Translation: CASSVLKKTGVGNQPQHF.

This clone appeared once. CDR3 nucleotide sequence: TGTGCCAGCAGTGAAGGACTACACAATCAGCCCCAGCATTTT. Protein sequence: CASSEGLHNQPQHF. The V and J genes are TRBV6-1 and TRBJ1-5; D is ambiguous. Germline V gene sequence: CDR1 MNHNS, CDR2 SASEGT. The CDR3 runs 14 residues. Trimming pared 1 base from V and 3 bases from J, leaving 7 bases between.

This chain links TRBV6-1 with TRBJ1-6; 8 bases line up with TRBD1. Looked up from germline, CDR1 is MNHNS and CDR2 is SASEGT. This CDR3 has 12 residues. J gave up 18 bases and V 3 bases, and 7 bases lay outside the gene matches. The CDR3 sequence: CASSDTGGRSHF. In nucleotides, the CDR3 is TGTGCCAGCAGTGATACAGGGGGACGGTCCCACTTT.

The J gene is TRBJ2-5, the V gene TRBV7-9; no definite D call. The CDR3 covers 13 residues. Trimming pared 3 bases from V and 0 bases from J, leaving 5 bases between. Germline V gene data show CDR1 as SEHNR and CDR2 as FQNEAQ (reference sequence). The CDR3 coding sequence is TGTGCCAGCAGCTTCCAAAACCAAGAGACCCAGTACTTC. It specifies CASSFQNQETQYF.

This rearrangement joins TRBV12-3 or TRBV12-4 to TRBJ2-1; no reliable D call. V was trimmed by 3 bases and J by 9 bases, leaving 9 bases between them. The length of the CDR3 is 12 residues. CDR3 amino acids: CASSFRRSEQFF. CDR3 DNA sequence: TGTGCCAGCAGTTTTCGGCGGAGTGAGCAGTTCTTC.